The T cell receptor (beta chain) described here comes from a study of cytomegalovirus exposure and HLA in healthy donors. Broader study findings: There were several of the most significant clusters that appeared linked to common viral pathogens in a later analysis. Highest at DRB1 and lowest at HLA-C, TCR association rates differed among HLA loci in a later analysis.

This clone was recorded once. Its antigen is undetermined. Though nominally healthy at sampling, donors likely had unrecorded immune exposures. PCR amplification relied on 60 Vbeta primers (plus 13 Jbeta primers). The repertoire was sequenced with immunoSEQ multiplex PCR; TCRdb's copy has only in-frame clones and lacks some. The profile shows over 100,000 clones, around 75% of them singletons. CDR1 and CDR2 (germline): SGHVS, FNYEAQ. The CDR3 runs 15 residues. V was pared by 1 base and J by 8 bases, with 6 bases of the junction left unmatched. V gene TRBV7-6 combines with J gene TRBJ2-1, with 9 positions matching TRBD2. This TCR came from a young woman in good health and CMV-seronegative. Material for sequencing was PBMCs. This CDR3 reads CASSLDGGGAHEQFF. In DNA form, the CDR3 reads TGTGCCAGCAGCTTAGACGGCGGGGGGGCTCATGAGCAGTTCTTC.